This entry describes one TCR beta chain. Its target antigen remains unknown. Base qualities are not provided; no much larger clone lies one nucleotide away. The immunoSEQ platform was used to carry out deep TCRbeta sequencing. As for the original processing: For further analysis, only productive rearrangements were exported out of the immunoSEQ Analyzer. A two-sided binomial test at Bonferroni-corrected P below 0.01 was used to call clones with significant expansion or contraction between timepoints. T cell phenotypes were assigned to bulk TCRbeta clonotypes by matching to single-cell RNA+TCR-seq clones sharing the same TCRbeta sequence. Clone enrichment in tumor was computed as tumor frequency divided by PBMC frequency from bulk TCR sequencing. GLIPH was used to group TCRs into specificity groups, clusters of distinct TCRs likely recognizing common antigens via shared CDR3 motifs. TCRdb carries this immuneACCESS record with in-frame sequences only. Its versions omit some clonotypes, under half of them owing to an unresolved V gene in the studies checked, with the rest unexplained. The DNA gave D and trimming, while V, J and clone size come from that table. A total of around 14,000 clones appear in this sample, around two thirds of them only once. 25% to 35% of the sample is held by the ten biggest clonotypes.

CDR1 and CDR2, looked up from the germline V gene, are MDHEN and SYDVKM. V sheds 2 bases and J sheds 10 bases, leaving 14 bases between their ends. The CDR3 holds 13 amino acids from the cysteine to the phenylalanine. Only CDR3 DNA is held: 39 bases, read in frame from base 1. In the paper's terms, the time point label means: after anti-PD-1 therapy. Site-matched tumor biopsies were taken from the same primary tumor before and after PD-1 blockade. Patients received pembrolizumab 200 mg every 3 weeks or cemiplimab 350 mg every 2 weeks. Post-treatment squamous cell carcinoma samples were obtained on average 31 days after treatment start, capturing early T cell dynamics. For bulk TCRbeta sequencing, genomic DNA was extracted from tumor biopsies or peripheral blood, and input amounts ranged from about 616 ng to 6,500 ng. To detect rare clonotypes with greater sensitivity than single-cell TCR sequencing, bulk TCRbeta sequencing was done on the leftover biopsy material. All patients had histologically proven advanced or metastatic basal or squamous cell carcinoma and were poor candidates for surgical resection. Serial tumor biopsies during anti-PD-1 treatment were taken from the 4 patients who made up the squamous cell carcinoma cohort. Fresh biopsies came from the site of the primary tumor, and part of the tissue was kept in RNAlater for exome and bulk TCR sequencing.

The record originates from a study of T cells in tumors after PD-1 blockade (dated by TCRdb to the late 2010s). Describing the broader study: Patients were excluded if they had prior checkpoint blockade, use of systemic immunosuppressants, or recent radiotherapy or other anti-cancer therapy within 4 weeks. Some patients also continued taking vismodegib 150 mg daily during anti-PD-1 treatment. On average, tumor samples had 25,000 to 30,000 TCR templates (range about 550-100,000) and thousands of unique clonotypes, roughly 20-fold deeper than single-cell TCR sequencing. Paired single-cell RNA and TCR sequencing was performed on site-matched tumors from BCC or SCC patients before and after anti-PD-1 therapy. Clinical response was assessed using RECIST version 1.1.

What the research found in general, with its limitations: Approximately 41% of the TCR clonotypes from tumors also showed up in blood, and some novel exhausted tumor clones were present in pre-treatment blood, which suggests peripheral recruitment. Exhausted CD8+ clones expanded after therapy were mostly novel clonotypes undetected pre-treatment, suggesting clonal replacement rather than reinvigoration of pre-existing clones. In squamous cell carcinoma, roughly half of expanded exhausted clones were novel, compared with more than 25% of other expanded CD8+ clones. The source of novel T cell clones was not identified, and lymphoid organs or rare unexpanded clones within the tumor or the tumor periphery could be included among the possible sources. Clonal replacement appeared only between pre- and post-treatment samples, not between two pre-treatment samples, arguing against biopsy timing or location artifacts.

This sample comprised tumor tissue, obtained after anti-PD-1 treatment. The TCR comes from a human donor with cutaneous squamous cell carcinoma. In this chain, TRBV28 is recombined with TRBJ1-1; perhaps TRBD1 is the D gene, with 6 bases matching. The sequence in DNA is TGTGCCAGCAGTTTAGACGCAGGGGTCTCAGCTTTCTTT. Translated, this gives CASSLDAGVSAFF.